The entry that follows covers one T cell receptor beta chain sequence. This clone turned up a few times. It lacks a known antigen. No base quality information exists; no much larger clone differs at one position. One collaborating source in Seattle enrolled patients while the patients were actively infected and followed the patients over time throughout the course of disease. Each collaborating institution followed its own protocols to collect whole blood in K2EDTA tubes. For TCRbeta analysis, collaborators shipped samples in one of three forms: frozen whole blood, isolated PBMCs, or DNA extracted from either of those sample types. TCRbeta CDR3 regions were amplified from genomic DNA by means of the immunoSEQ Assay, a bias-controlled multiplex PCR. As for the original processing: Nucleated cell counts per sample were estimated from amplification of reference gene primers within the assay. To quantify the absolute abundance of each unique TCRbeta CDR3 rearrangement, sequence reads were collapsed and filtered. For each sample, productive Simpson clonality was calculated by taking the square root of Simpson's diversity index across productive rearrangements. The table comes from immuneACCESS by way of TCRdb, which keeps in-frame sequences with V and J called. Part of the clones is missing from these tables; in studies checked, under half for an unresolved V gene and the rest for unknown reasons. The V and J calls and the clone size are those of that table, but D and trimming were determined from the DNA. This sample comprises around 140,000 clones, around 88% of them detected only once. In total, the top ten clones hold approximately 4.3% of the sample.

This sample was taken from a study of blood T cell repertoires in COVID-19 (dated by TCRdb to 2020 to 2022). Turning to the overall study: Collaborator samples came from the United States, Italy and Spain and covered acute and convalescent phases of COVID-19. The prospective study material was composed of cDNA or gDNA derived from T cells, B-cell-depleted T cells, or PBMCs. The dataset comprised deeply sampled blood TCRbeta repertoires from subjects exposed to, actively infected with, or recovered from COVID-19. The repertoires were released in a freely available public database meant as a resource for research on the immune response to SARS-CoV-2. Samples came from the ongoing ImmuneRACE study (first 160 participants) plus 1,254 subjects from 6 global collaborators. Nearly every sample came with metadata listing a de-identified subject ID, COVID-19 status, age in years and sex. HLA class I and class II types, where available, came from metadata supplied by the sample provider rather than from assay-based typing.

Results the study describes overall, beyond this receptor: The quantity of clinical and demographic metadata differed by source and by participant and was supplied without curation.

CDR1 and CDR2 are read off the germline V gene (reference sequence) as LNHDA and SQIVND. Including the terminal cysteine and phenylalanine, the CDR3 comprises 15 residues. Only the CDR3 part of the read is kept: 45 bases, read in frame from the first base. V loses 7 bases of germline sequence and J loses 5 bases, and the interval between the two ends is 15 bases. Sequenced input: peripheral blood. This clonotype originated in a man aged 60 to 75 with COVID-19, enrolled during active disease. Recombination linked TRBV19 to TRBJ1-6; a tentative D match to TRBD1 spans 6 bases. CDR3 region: CASKGQGGDNSPLHF. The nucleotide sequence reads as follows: TGTGCCAGTAAGGGACAAGGAGGCGATAATTCACCCCTCCACTTT. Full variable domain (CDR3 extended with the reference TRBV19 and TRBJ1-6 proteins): DGGITQSPKYLFRKEGQNVTLSCEQNLNHDAMYWYRQDPGQGLRLIYYSQIVNDFQKGDIAEGYSVSREKKESFPLTVTSAQKNPTAFYLCASKGQGGDNSPLHFGNGTRLTVT.